These 5 T cell receptor beta chains were sequenced from one sample in a study of identical twins. TCRdb re-called the 5' RACE reads through MiXCR, storing one row per CDR3 protein. This table holds 350,000 to 600,000 distinct CDR3 sequences, approximately 15% found once. The sample also formed part of further work on yellow fever vaccine responses in identical twins.

Source material: CD4+ T cells sorted from blood. All receptors come from a young woman in good health.

This sequence joins TRBV20-1 and TRBJ1-5; TRBD1 might be the D (5 bases). Germline CDR1 DFQATT, CDR2 SNEGSKA (reference sequence). The length of the CDR3 is 16 residues. V was pared by 0 bases and J by 2 bases, with 14 bases between. CDR3 protein: CSARDVYRGGNQPQHF. Here the CDR3 DNA reads TGCAGTGCTAGAGATGTTTACCGGGGCGGCAATCAGCCCCAGCATTTT.

There are a few counts of this clonotype. The chain employs TRBV4-1 and TRBJ2-1, with D uncertain. The CDR3 contains 16 residues. Trimming pared 4 bases from V and 2 bases from J, leaving 15 bases between. The germline V gene has CDR1 MGHRA and CDR2 YSYEKL. As DNA, the CDR3 is TGCGCCAGCAGCCCCCACGGCCGCGTCACCTACAATGAGCAGTTCTTC. It specifies CASSPHGRVTYNEQFF.

V and J are TRBV12-3 or TRBV12-4 and TRBJ1-2; D is possibly TRBD1 (5 bases). V lost 4 bases to trimming and J lost 6 bases, with 15 bases between them. The CDR3 runs to 14 residues. Written as DNA, the CDR3 is TGTGCCAGCAGTTCATCGACAGAGGGGCATGGCTACACCTTC. This sequence encodes CASSSSTEGHGYTF.

At least ten counts were recorded for this clonotype. The chain uses TRBV5-1 and TRBJ1-1; possible D gene TRBD1, 5 bases. The CDR3 runs 14 residues. Germline V CDR1 and CDR2: SGHRS, YFSETQ. V lost 2 bases to trimming and J lost 3 bases, with 11 bases between them. In DNA form, the CDR3 reads TGCGCCAGCAGCTTCAGGGCGGAGTACACTGAAGCTTTCTTT. Amino acid sequence: CASSFRAEYTEAFF.

This rearrangement joins TRBV6-2 or TRBV6-3 to TRBJ2-7; D gene uncertain. The V gene lost 4 bases and the J gene lost 1 base, with 17 bases spanning the gap. Germline V lookup: CDR1 MNHEY, CDR2 SVGEGT. The length of the CDR3 is 16 residues. Here the CDR3 DNA reads TGTGCCAGCAGTTCCCTCGGGCAGAAATCTTCCTACGAGCAGTACTTC. Translation: CASSSLGQKSSYEQYF.